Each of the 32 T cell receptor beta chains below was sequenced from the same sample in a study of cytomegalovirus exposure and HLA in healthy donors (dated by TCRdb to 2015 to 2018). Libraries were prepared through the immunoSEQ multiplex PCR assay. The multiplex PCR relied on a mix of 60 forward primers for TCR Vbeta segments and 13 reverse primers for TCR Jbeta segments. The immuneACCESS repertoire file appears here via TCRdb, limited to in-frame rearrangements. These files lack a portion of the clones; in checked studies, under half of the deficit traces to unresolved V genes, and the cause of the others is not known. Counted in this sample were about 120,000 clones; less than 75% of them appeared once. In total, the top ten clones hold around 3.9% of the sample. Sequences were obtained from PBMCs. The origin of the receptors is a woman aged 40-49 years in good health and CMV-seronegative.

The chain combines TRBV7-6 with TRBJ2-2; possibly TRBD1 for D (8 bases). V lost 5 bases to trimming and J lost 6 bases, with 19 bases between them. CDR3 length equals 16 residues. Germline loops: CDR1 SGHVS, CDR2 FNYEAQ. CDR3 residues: CASSPLQGGNPGELFF. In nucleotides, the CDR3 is TGTGCCAGCAGCCCCCTACAGGGGGGGAATCCCGGGGAGCTGTTTTTT.

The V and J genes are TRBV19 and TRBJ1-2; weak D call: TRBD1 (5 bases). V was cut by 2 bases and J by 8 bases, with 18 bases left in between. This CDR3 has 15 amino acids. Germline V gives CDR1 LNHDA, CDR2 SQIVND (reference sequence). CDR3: CASSIQTAGSRGYTF. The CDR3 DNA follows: TGTGCCAGTAGTATACAAACTGCAGGGTCGCGGGGCTACACCTTC.

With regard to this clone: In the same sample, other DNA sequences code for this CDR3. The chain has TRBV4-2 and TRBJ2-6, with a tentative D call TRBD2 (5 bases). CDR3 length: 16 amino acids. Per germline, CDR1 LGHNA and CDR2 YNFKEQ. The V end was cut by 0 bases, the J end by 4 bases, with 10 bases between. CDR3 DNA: TGTGCCAGCAGCCAAGATGAGGGAGCGGGGGCCAACGTCCTGACTTTC. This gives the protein CASSQDEGAGANVLTF.

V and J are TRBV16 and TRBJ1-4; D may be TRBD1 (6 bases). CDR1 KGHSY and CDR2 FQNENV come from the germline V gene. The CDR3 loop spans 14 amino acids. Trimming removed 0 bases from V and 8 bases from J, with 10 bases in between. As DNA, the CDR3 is TGTGCCAGCAGCCAATCGGGACATTCGGAAAAACTGTTTTTT. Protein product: CASSQSGHSEKLFF.

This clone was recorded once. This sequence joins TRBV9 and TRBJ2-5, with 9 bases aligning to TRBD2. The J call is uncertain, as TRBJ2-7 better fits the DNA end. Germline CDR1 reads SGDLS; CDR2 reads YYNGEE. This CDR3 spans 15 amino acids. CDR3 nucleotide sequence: TGTGCCAGCAGCCCCGGCGGGGGGGACTACTACGAGCAGTACTTC. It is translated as CASSPGGGDYYEQYF.

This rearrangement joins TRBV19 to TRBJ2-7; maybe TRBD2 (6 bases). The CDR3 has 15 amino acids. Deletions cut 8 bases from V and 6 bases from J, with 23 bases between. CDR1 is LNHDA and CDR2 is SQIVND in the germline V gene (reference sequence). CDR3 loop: CASREWGESPGEQYF. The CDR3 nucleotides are TGTGCCAGTCGGGAGTGGGGGGAAAGTCCGGGCGAGCAGTACTTC.

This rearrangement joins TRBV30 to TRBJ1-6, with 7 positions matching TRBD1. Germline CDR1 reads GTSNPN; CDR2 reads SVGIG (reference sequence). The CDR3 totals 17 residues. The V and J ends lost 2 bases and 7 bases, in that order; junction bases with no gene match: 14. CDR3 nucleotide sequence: TGTGCCTGGAGTCGGGAAGAGAGGGGGCTTGGGAATTCACCCCTCCACTTT. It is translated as CAWSREERGLGNSPLHF.

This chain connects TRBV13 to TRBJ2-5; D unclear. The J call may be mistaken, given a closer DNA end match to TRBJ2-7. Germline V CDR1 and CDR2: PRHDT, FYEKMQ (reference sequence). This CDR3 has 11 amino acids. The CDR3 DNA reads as TGTGCCAGCAGCCCCGCCGTCGAGCAGTACTTC. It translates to CASSPAVEQYF.

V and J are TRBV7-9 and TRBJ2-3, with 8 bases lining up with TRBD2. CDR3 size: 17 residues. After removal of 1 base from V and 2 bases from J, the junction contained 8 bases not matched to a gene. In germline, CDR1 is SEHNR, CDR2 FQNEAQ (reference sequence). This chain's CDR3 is CASSLGAGTRDTDTQYF. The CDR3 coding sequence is TGTGCCAGCAGCTTAGGGGCCGGGACTAGAGACACAGATACGCAGTATTTT. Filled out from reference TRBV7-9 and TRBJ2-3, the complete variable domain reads DTGVSQNPRHKITKRGQNVTFRCDPISEHNRLYWYRQTLGQGPEFLTYFQNEAQLEKSRLLSDRFSAERPKGSFSTLEIQRTEQGDSAMYLCASSLGAGTRDTDTQYFGPGTRLTVL.

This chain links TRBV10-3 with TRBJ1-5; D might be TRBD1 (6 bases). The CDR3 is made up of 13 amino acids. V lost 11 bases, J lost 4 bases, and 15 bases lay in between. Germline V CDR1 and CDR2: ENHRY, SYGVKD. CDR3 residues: CASASQGNQPQHF. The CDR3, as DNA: TGTGCCTCTGCGTCCCAGGGGAATCAGCCCCAGCATTTT.

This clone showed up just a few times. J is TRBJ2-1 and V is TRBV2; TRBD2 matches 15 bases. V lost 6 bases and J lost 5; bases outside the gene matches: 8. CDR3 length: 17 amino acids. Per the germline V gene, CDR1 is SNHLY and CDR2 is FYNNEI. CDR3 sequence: CASSWTSGRGVNNEQFF. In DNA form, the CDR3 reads TGTGCCAGCAGCTGGACTAGCGGGAGGGGTGTAAACAATGAGCAGTTCTTC.

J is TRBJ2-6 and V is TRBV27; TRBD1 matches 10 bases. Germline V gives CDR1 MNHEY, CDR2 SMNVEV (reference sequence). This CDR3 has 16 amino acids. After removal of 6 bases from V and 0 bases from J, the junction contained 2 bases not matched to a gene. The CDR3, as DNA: TGTGCCAGCAGACGGGACAGGGGCTCTGGGGCCAACGTCCTGACTTTC. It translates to CASRRDRGSGANVLTF.

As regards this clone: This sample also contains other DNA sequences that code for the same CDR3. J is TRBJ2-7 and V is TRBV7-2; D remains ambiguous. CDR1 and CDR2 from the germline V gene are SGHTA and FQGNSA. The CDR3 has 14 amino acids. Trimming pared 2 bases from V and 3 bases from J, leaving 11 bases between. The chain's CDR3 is CASSLIRSSYEQYF. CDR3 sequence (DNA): TGTGCCAGCAGCTTAATCCGGTCAAGCTACGAGCAGTACTTC. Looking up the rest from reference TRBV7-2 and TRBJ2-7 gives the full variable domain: GAGVSQSPSNKVTEKGKDVELRCDPISGHTALYWYRQSLGQGLEFLIYFQGNSAPDKSGLPSDRFSAERTGGSVSTLTIQRTQQEDSAVYLCASSLIRSSYEQYFGPGTRLTVT.

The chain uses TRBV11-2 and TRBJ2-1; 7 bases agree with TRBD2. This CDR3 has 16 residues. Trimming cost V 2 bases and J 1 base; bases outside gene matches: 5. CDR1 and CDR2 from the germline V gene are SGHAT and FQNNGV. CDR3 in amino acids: CASSLRGDISYNEQFF. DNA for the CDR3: TGTGCCAGCAGCTTACGGGGGGATATTTCCTACAATGAGCAGTTCTTC.

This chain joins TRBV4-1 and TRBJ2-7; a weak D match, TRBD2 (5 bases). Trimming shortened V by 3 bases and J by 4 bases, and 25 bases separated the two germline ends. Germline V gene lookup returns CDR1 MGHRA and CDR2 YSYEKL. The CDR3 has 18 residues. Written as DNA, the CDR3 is TGCGCCAGCAGCCACACCATCGGGCAGTTGGCGGAGGATTACGAGCAGTACTTC. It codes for CASSHTIGQLAEDYEQYF.

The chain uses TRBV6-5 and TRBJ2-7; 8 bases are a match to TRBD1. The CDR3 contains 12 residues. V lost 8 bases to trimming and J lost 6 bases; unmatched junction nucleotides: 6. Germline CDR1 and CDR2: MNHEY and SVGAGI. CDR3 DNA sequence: TGTGCCAGCCGACAGGGGCGAGGCGAGCAGTACTTC. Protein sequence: CASRQGRGEQYF.

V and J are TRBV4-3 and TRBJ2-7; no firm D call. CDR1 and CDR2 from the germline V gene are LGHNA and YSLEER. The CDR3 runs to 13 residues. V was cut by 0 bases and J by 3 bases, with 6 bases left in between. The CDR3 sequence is CASSQESGYEQYF. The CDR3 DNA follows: TGCGCCAGCAGCCAAGAGTCGGGCTACGAGCAGTACTTC.

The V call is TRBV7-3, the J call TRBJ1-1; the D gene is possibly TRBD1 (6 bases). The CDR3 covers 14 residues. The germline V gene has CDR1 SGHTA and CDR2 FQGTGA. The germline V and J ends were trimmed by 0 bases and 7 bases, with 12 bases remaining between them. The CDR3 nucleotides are TGTGCCAGCAGCTTAACGTCAGGGGTTGGTGAAGCTTTCTTT. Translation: CASSLTSGVGEAFF.

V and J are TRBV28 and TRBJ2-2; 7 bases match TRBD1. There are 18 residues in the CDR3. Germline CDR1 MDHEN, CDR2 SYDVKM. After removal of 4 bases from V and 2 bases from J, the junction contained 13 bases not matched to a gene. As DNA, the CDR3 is TGTGCCAGCAGTTCCCCCCTCATGGGACAGTCTAACACCGGGGAGCTGTTTTTT. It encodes CASSSPLMGQSNTGELFF.

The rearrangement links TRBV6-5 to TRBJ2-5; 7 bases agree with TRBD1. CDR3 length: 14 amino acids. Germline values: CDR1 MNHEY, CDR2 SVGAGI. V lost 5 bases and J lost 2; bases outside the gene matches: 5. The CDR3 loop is CASSTGVYQETQYF. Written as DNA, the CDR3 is TGTGCCAGCAGTACAGGGGTTTATCAAGAGACCCAGTACTTC.

The CDR3: CASSSMSGTQYF. The CDR3 bases are TGTGCCAGCAGCTCCATGTCGGGTACGCAGTATTTT. This sequence joins TRBV7-6 and TRBJ2-3; D gene uncertain. Germline assignment: CDR1 SGHVS and CDR2 FNYEAQ. V gave up 4 bases and J gave up 8 bases, with 10 bases separating them. This CDR3 has 12 residues.

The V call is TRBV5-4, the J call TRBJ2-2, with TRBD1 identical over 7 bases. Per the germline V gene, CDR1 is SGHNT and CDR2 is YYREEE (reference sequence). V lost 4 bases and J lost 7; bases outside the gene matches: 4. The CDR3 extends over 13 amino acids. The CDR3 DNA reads TGTGCCAGCAGCCCGACAGGGTTCGGGGAGCTGTTTTTT. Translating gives CASSPTGFGELFF. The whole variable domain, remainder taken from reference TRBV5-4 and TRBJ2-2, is ETGVTQSPTHLIKTRGQQVTLRCSSQSGHNTVSWYQQALGQGPQFIFQYYREEENGRGNFPPRFSGLQFPNYSSELNVNALELDDSALYLCASSPTGFGELFFGEGSRLTVL.

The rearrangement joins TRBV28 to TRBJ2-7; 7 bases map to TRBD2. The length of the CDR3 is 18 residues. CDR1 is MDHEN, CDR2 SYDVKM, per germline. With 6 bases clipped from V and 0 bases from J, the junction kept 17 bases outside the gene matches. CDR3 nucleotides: TGTGCCAGCAGCTGGCCCTCCGGGAGGCCGGCGAGCTCCTACGAGCAGTACTTC. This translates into CASSWPSGRPASSYEQYF.

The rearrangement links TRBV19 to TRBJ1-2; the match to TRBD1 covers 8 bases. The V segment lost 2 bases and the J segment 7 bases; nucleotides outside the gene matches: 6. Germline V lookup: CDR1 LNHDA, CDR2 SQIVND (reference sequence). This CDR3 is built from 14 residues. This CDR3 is CASSITGQGGGYTF. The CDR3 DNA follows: TGTGCCAGTAGTATAACCGGACAGGGTGGTGGCTACACCTTC.

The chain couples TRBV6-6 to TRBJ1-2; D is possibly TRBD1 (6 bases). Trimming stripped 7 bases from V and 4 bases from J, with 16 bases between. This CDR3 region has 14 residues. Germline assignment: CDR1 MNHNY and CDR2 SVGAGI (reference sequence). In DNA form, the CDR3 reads TGTGCCAGCAACCAACGACAGGTCTCCTATGGCTACACCTTC. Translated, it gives CASNQRQVSYGYTF.

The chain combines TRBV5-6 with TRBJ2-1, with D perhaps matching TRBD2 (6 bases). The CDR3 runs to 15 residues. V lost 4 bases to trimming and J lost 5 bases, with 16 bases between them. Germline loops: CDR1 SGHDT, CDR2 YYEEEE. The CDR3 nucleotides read TGTGCCAGCAGCCCGGGGGTTAAATGGGACAATGAGCAGTTCTTC. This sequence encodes CASSPGVKWDNEQFF.

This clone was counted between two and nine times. CDR3 protein: CASSLGGTFQETQYF. The CDR3 nucleotides are TGCGCCAGCAGCTTGGGAGGGACTTTCCAAGAGACCCAGTACTTC. This chain links TRBV5-1 with TRBJ2-5, with D perhaps matching TRBD2 (6 bases). The CDR3 consists of 15 residues. V lost 0 bases and J lost 1, with 10 bases in between. Germline loops: CDR1 SGHRS, CDR2 YFSETQ.

DNA of the CDR3: TGTGCCAGTAGGGGGATGACTAGCGGGAGGAACAATGAGCAGTTCTTC. Its protein product is CASRGMTSGRNNEQFF. The gene calls are TRBV19 and TRBJ2-1, with 13 bases that match TRBD2. Germline lookup yields CDR1 LNHDA and CDR2 SQIVND (reference sequence). There are 16 residues in the CDR3. V dropped 6 bases and J dropped 5; count of bases not matched to a gene: 7.

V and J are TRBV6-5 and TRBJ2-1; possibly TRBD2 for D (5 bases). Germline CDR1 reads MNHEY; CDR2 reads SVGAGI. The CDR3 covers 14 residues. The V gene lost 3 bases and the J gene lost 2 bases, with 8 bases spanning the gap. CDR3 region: CASSYLGAYNEQFF. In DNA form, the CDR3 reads TGTGCCAGCAGTTATTTGGGAGCCTACAATGAGCAGTTCTTC.

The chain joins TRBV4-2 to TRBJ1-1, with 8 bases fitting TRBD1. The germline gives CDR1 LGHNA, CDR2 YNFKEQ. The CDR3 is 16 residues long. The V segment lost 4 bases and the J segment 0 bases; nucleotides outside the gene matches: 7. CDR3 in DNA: TGTGCCAGCAGCCCCGGACAGGGCCCCATGAACACTGAAGCTTTCTTT. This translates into CASSPGQGPMNTEAFF.

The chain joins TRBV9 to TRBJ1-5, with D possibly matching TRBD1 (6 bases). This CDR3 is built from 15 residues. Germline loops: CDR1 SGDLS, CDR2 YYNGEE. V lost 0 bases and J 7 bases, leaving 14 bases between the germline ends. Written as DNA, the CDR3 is TGTGCCAGCAGCGTAGGTGACAGGTTAGAACAGCCCCAGCATTTT. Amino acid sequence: CASSVGDRLEQPQHF.

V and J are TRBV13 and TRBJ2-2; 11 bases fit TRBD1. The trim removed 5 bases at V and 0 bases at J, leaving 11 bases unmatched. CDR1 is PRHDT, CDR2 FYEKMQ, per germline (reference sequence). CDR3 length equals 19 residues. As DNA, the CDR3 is TGTGCCAGCAGCATATACGTAGGACAGGGGGCATCGAACACCGGGGAGCTGTTTTTT. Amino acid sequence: CASSIYVGQGASNTGELFF.